Sequencing of this T cell receptor beta chain was carried out in a study of regulatory T cells in long-lasting Graves disease. Background on the study: Graves' patients diagnosed newly had used antithyroid drugs under 3 months.

The CDR3 is made up of 16 amino acids. Germline trimming cut 2 bases from V and 1 base from J; bases unmatched to any gene: 3. Germline V gene sequence: CDR1 GTSNPN, CDR2 SVGIG (reference sequence). Indicated time point: newly diagnosed GD, antithyroid drugs for less than 3 months. There was RNA extracted from PBMCs, and the TCR library was made from it. The peripheral blood volume drawn was around 9.6 milliliters, and it was collected into EDTA tubes. This clonotype was counted ten times or more. CDR3-region Arm-PCR and iRepertoire HTBI primers produced the TCR beta libraries. Each CDR3 protein is one row after TCRdb ran MiXCR on the multiplex PCR reads. This table has 350,000 to 450,000 distinct CDR3 sequences, 14% to 15% appearing once. The same data also went into a second study, on T cells in Graves' hyperthyroidism and ophthalmopathy.

The TCR sequence derives from a woman aged 30 to 39 with Graves disease. The material was peripheral blood mononuclear cells (PBMCs), obtained at new diagnosis, from a patient treated with antithyroid drugs. The genes are TRBV30 and TRBJ2-3; 13 nucleotides agree with TRBD2. CDR3 in DNA: TGTGCCTGGAGTTACGGACTAGCGGGAGGCACAGATACGCAGTATTTT. Translated, it gives CAWSYGLAGGTDTQYF.